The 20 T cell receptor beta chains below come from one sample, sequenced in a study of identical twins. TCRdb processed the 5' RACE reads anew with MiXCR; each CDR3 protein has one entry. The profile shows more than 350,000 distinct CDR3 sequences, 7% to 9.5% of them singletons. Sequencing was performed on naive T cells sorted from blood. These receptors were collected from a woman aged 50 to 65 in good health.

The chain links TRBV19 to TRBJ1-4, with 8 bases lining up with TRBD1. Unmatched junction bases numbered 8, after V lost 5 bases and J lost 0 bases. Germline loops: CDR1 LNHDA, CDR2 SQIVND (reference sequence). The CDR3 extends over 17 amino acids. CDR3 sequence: CASSPRTGTATNEKLFF. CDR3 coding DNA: TGTGCCAGTAGTCCGAGGACAGGGACGGCAACTAATGAAAAACTGTTTTTT. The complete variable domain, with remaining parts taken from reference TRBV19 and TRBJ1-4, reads DGGITQSPKYLFRKEGQNVTLSCEQNLNHDAMYWYRQDPGQGLRLIYYSQIVNDFQKGDIAEGYSVSREKKESFPLTVTSAQKNPTAFYLCASSPRTGTATNEKLFFGSGTQLSVL.

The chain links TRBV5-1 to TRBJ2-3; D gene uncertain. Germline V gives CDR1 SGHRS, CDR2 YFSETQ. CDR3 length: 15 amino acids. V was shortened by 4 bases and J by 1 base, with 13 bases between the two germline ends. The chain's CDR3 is CASSAYPDGTDTQYF. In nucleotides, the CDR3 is TGCGCCAGCAGCGCTTACCCCGACGGCACAGATACGCAGTATTTT.

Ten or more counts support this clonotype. The CDR3 sequence: CASSVGGSSYEQYF. The CDR3 DNA is TGTGCCAGCAGCGTAGGGGGGTCGTCCTACGAGCAGTACTTC. V is TRBV9 and J is TRBJ2-7; D tentatively fits TRBD1 or TRBD2 (5 bases each). Germline V gene data show CDR1 as SGDLS and CDR2 as YYNGEE. The V end lost 0 bases, the J end lost 1 base, and 8 bases lay between the germline ends. CDR3 length: 14 amino acids.

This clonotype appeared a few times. The chain's CDR3 is CASSFGQAGYTF. CDR3 nucleotide sequence: TGTGCCAGCAGTTTCGGGCAGGCGGGCTACACCTTC. The chain combines TRBV12-3 or TRBV12-4 with TRBJ1-2; D remains unclear. Trimming took off 3 bases at V and 8 bases at J, with 10 bases between the two ends. This CDR3 spans 12 amino acids.

In DNA, the CDR3 is TGTGCCAGCTCCCCGACGGGTGAAGCTTTCTTT. Translating it yields CASSPTGEAFF. The chain has TRBV18 and TRBJ1-1; D is undetermined. CDR3 length equals 11 residues. V gave up 6 bases and J gave up 7 bases, with 9 bases separating them. CDR1 and CDR2 from the germline V gene are KGHSH and LQKENI.

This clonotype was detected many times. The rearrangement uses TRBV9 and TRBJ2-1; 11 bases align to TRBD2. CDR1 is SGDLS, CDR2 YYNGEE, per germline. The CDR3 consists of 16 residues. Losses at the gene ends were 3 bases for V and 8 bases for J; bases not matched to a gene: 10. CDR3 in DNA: TGTGCCAGCAGCGCTCATACTAGCGGGAGTGGGCATGAGCAGTTCTTC. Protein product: CASSAHTSGSGHEQFF.

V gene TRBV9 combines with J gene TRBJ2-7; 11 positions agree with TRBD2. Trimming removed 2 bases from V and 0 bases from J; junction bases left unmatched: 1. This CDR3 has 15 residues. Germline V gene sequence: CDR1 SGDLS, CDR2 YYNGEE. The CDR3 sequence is CASSVGLAGSYEQYV. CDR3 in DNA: TGTGCCAGCAGCGTTGGACTAGCGGGCTCCTACGAGCAGTACGTC.

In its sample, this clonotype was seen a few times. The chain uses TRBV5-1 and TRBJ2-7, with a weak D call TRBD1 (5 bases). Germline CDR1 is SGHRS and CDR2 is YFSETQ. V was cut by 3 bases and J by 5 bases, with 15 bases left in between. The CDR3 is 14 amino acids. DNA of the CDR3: TGCGCCAGCAGCTCACTGCACAGGTTTGACGAGCAGTACGTC. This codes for CASSSLHRFDEQYV.

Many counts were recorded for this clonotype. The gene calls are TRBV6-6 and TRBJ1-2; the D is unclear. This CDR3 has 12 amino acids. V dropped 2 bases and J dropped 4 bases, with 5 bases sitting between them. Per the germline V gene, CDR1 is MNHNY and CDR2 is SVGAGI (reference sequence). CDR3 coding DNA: TGTGCCAGCAGTTACAGCATCTATGGCTACACCTTC. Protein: CASSYSIYGYTF.

The CDR3 coding sequence is TGTGCCAGCAGCATCCTCCGGGGAGCTAGCGGTCACACAGATACGCAGTATTTT. Translating it yields CASSILRGASGHTDTQYF. The V gene is TRBV7-9, the J gene TRBJ2-3; 7 bases agree with TRBD2. Germline assignment: CDR1 SEHNR and CDR2 FQNEAQ (reference sequence). The CDR3 is 18 amino acids. V shed 5 bases, J shed 2 bases, and the junction held 16 bases outside the gene matches.

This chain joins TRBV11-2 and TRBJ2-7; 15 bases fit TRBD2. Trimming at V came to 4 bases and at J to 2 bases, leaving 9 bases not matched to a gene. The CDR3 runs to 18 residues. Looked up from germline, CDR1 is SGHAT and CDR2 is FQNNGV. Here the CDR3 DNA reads TGTGCCAGCAGCTCCGGACTAGCGGGAGGGTCTATCACCTACGAGCAGTACTTC. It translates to CASSSGLAGGSITYEQYF.

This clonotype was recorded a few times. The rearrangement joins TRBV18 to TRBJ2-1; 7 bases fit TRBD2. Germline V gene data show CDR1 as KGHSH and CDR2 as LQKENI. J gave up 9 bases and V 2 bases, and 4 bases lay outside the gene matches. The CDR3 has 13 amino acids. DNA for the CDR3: TGTGCCAGCTCACCAGGACTAGAAACTGAGCAGTTCTTC. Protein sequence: CASSPGLETEQFF.

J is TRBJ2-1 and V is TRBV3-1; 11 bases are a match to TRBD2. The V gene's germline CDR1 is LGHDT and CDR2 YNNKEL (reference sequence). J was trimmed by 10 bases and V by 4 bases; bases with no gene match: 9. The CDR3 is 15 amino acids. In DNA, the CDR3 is TGTGCCAGCAGCCCCGGCAATAGCGGGAGGGGAGAGCAGTTCTTC. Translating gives CASSPGNSGRGEQFF.

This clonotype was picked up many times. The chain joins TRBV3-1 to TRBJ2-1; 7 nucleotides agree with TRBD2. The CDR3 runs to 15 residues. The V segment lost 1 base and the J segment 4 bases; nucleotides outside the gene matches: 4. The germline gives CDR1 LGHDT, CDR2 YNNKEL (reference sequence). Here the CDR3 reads CASSQGAGLYNEQFF. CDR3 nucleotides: TGTGCCAGCAGCCAAGGAGCGGGGCTGTACAATGAGCAGTTCTTC.

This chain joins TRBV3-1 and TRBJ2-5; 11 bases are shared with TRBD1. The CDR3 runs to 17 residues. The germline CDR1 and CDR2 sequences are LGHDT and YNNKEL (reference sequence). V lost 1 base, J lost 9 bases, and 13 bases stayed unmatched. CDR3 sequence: CASSQVRGTGGRAAQYF. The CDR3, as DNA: TGTGCCAGCAGCCAAGTACGAGGGACAGGGGGGAGAGCGGCCCAGTACTTC.

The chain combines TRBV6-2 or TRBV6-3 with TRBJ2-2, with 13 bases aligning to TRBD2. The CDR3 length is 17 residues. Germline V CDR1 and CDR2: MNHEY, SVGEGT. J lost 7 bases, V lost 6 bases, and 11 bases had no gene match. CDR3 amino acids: CASSRTSGRGEFGELFF. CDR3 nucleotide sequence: TGTGCCAGCAGCCGGACTAGCGGGAGAGGGGAATTCGGGGAGCTGTTTTTT.

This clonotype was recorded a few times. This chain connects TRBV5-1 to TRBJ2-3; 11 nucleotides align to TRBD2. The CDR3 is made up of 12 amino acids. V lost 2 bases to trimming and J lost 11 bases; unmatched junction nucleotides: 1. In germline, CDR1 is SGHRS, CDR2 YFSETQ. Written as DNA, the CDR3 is TGCGCCAGCAGCTTACTAGCGGGGGTGCAGTATTTT. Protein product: CASSLLAGVQYF.

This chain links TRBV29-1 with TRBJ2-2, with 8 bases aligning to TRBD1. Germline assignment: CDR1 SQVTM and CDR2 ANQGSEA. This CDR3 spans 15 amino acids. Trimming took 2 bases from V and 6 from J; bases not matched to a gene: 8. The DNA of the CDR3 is TGCAGCGTTGAACCCCAGACAGGGGAGGCCGGGGAGCTGTTTTTT. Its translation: CSVEPQTGEAGELFF.

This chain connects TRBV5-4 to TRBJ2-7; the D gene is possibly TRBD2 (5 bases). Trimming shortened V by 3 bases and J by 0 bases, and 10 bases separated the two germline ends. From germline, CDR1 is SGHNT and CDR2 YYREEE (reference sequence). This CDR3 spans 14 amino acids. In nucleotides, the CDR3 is TGTGCCAGCAGCTCCGGAGGACTCTCCTACGAGCAGTACGTC. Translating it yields CASSSGGLSYEQYV.

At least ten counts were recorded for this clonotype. The CDR3 protein is CASSLGSSGYTDTQYF. CDR3 DNA: TGTGCCAGCAGTTTAGGGTCTAGCGGATACACAGATACGCAGTATTTT. The chain combines TRBV12-3 or TRBV12-4 with TRBJ2-3, with TRBD2 matching 7 bases. The V gene end was trimmed by 1 base and the J gene end by 2 bases; junction bases not matched to a gene: 6. This CDR3 is 16 amino acids long.